Presented here are 27 T cell receptor beta chains from one specimen sequenced in a study of CD8+CD57+ T cells in acquired aplastic anemia. Investigators profiled TCR beta VDJ and CDR3 from genomic DNA template. TCRdb redid the calling of the reads with MiXCR, one entry per CDR3 protein. The table shows about 210,000 distinct CDR3 sequences, with approximately 35% occurring only once. The sequencing sample was made of sorted CD4+, CD8+, or CD8+CD57+ T cells (not recorded which) from PBMCs. The source of these receptors is a human donor in good health, serving as a control.

The V gene is TRBV4-1, the J gene TRBJ1-3; D gene ambiguous. In germline, CDR1 is MGHRA, CDR2 YSYEKL. This CDR3 is built from 16 residues. Trimming stripped 9 bases from V and 4 bases from J, with 22 bases between. The CDR3 spells CARSFSEKTTGNTIYF. In DNA form, the CDR3 reads TGCGCCAGAAGTTTTTCCGAAAAAACGACAGGAAACACCATATATTTT.

This clonotype was recorded at least ten times. V and J are TRBV7-3 and TRBJ1-1; no reliable D call. The CDR3 covers 13 residues. Trimming stripped 5 bases from V and 5 bases from J, with 12 bases between. CDR1 and CDR2 (germline): SGHTA, FQGTGA. The CDR3 protein is CASSLKGETEAFF. The CDR3 bases are TGTGCCAGCAGCCTAAAGGGAGAGACTGAAGCTTTCTTT.

This clonotype was seen at least ten times. This chain connects TRBV7-9 to TRBJ2-3, with 7 bases lining up with TRBD2. J lost 1 base, V lost 1 base, and 8 bases had no gene match. Germline V gene data show CDR1 as SEHNR and CDR2 as FQNEAQ (reference sequence). The CDR3 runs to 17 residues. The CDR3 reads CASSLGTGAGRTDTQYF. CDR3 sequence (DNA): TGTGCCAGCAGCTTAGGCACAGGAGCGGGGCGCACAGATACGCAGTATTTT.

This clonotype was counted many times. This rearrangement joins TRBV9 to TRBJ1-6; the D is unclear. Germline CDR1 is SGDLS and CDR2 is YYNGEE. This CDR3 region has 15 residues. V lost 3 bases and J 6 bases, leaving 13 bases between the germline ends. The CDR3: CASSASRSSNSPLHF. The DNA for the CDR3 is TGTGCCAGCAGCGCGTCCAGGAGCAGTAATTCACCCCTCCACTTT.

This clonotype showed up many times. The CDR3 region is CSSHSGVPEAFF. The CDR3 DNA is TGCAGCTCTCATAGTGGGGTACCTGAAGCTTTCTTT. The gene calls are TRBV29-1 and TRBJ1-1; D unresolved. The CDR3 is 12 residues long. Between the trimmed V and J ends, which lost 8 bases and 6 bases, there was a span of 16 bases. CDR1 and CDR2 from the germline V gene are SQVTM and ANQGSEA.

The V and J genes are TRBV25-1 and TRBJ1-2; D is uncertain. Germline V gene data show CDR1 as MGHDK and CDR2 as SYGVNS. This CDR3 spans 14 amino acids. Trimming shortened V by 6 bases and J by 4 bases, and 15 bases separated the two germline ends. The CDR3 DNA is TGTGCCAGCAGCCCAGGTGTTGGTGCCTATGGCTACACCTTC. It specifies CASSPGVGAYGYTF.

This clonotype was picked up many times. V is TRBV7-9 and J is TRBJ1-3; 7 positions match TRBD1. The CDR3 consists of 16 residues. Germline trimming cut 2 bases from V and 1 base from J; bases unmatched to any gene: 5. Looked up from germline, CDR1 is SEHNR and CDR2 is FQNEAQ (reference sequence). The CDR3 bases are TGTGCCAGCAGCTTACGACAGGGTGGTTCTGGAAACACCATATATTTT. Protein: CASSLRQGGSGNTIYF.

This clonotype was recorded many times. The V and J genes are TRBV10-3 and TRBJ2-3; weak D call: TRBD1 (6 bases). This CDR3 is 15 amino acids long. V was trimmed by 6 bases and J by 2 bases, leaving 15 bases between them. CDR1 and CDR2 from the germline V gene are ENHRY and SYGVKD. This CDR3 is CAISVGQTNTDTQYF. As DNA, the CDR3 is TGTGCCATCAGCGTAGGACAGACCAACACAGATACGCAGTATTTT.

This clonotype was counted at least ten times. The chain carries TRBV19 and TRBJ1-5; 7 bases are shared with TRBD1. Germline V gene lookup returns CDR1 LNHDA and CDR2 SQIVND (reference sequence). Trimming took 7 bases from V and 3 from J; bases not matched to a gene: 3. The CDR3 runs 13 residues. In nucleotides, the CDR3 is TGTGCCAGTACGGACAGGTCCAATCAGCCCCAGCATTTT. This gives the protein CASTDRSNQPQHF. The full variable domain, in which reference TRBV19 and TRBJ1-5 provide the parts outside the CDR3, is DGGITQSPKYLFRKEGQNVTLSCEQNLNHDAMYWYRQDPGQGLRLIYYSQIVNDFQKGDIAEGYSVSREKKESFPLTVTSAQKNPTAFYLCASTDRSNQPQHFGDGTRLSIL.

The chain carries TRBV20-1 and TRBJ2-1; D is undetermined. The CDR3 is 9 amino acids. The V and J ends lost 0 bases and 9 bases respectively, with 0 bases between them. From germline, CDR1 is DFQATT and CDR2 SNEGSKA (reference sequence). The DNA of the CDR3 is TGCAGTGCTAGAGATGAGCAGTTCTTC. Translation: CSARDEQFF.

The V and J genes are TRBV24-1 and TRBJ1-2; 11 bases are a match to TRBD1. The CDR3 consists of 16 residues. V lost 4 bases and J lost 8; bases outside the gene matches: 11. Per the germline V gene, CDR1 is KGHDR and CDR2 is SFDVKD. In DNA form, the CDR3 reads TGTGCCACCAGTGAAGGACAGGGGGCACTTAGGAGAGGCTACACCTTC. The encoded protein is CATSEGQGALRRGYTF.

The table lists this clonotype with many counts. The V and J genes are TRBV20-1 and TRBJ2-3, with a tentative D call TRBD2 (5 bases). This CDR3 has 13 residues. The ends were cut back, 5 bases at V and 6 bases at J, with 15 bases in the middle. Looked up from germline, CDR1 is DFQATT and CDR2 is SNEGSKA (reference sequence). CDR3 protein: CSALLPGGDTQYF. The CDR3 DNA follows: TGCAGTGCTCTACTCCCCGGCGGGGATACGCAGTATTTT.

This rearrangement joins TRBV30 to TRBJ1-2; D uncertain. Germline CDR1 and CDR2: GTSNPN and SVGIG (reference sequence). Trimming removed 4 bases at V and 5 bases at J, with 17 bases between. This CDR3 has 14 amino acids. DNA for the CDR3: TGTGCCTGGATCTCCCACAGATTGTCGTATGGCTACACCTTC. Its protein product is CAWISHRLSYGYTF.

Comments on this clonotype: This may stem from a read error, because a much larger clone lies one nucleotide away. The chain couples TRBV2 to TRBJ1-1; 8 bases align to TRBD1. CDR1 is SNHLY and CDR2 is FYNNEI in the germline V gene. The CDR3 is 17 residues long. In DNA, the CDR3 is TGTGCCACCCGGAGGAGGGCAGGGGGCGTGGGGGCCACTGAAGCTCTCTTT. This translates into CATRRRAGGVGATEALF.

A note on this clonotype: Given a much more abundant clone one base away, this may be a read error. The chain recombines TRBV20-1 with TRBJ2-3; 13 nucleotides line up with TRBD2. The V and J ends lost 5 bases and 5 bases, in that order; junction bases with no gene match: 4. Germline CDR1 DFQATT, CDR2 SNEGSKA (reference sequence). The CDR3 sequence is 14 residues long. The CDR3 region is CSAGGLAGLDTQYF. CDR3 coding DNA: TGCAGTGCTGGGGGACTAGCGGGATTAGATACGCAGTATTTT.

As regards this clonotype: Its ends do not fully match the called genes, so a read error is possible. This chain joins TRBV25-1 and TRBJ1-2; perhaps TRBD1 as D (5 bases). CDR1 is MGHDK, CDR2 SYGVNS, per germline. There are 16 residues in the CDR3. The CDR3 reads CAGSKFSGTLNYGYTF. CDR3 DNA: TGTGCCGGCAGTAAATTCAGTGGGACGCTGAACTATGGCTACACCTTC.

This sequence joins TRBV10-3 and TRBJ2-3; D is unclear. V lost 7 bases and J lost 0, with 11 bases in between. The germline CDR1 and CDR2 sequences are ENHRY and SYGVKD. This CDR3 spans 14 amino acids. CDR3 in DNA: TGTGCCATCACTAGAGCAGGAAGCACAGATACGCAGTATTTT. It yields the protein CAITRAGSTDTQYF.

This clonotype was picked up many times. This rearrangement joins TRBV7-8 to TRBJ1-5; D is unclear. The CDR3 is made up of 16 amino acids. The V gene's germline CDR1 is SGHVS and CDR2 FQNEAQ. The V gene lost 1 base and the J gene lost 4 bases, with 14 bases spanning the gap. Here the CDR3 DNA reads TGTGCCAGCAGCTTAGGCGTGCTACTCAATAATCAGCCCCAGCATTTT. Amino acids: CASSLGVLLNNQPQHF. The whole variable domain, filled in from reference TRBV7-8 and TRBJ1-5, reads GAGVSQSPRYKVAKRGQDVALRCDPISGHVSLFWYQQALGQGPEFLTYFQNEAQLDKSGLPSDRFFAERPEGSVSTLKIQRTQQEDSAVYLCASSLGVLLNNQPQHFGDGTRLSIL.

This clonotype was detected only a few times. The V and J genes are TRBV28 and TRBJ1-2; maybe TRBD1 (6 bases). Germline-derived CDR1 and CDR2 are MDHEN and SYDVKM. This CDR3 is 18 amino acids long. V lost 1 base and J lost 4, with 22 bases in between. The CDR3 DNA is TGTGCCAGCAGTTTATTGTCCGGGGGCGCGATCTCGCCCTATGGCTACACCTTC. This sequence encodes CASSLLSGGAISPYGYTF.

This chain connects TRBV12-3 or TRBV12-4 to TRBJ1-2, with TRBD1 matching over 9 bases. CDR3 length equals 16 residues. Germline trimming cut 2 bases from V and 3 bases from J; bases unmatched to any gene: 7. CDR3 sequence reads: CASSLMGQGLDYGYTF. DNA for the CDR3: TGTGCCAGCAGTTTAATGGGACAGGGTTTGGACTATGGCTACACCTTC.

Sample share makes this clonotype medium-sized. The gene calls are TRBV10-3 and TRBJ1-6; 9 nucleotides agree with TRBD1. This CDR3 is built from 13 residues. The germline V gene encodes CDR1 ENHRY and CDR2 SYGVKD. The trim removed 7 bases at V and 15 bases at J, leaving 10 bases unmatched. For the CDR3, the DNA is TGTGCCATCAAGGGGACAGGGAAATCGTTCCTCCACTTT. This gives the protein CAIKGTGKSFLHF.

In this sample, this clonotype turned up many times. This rearrangement joins TRBV25-1 to TRBJ1-4; D is perhaps TRBD1 (5 bases). The CDR3 is 15 residues long. The V end was cut by 4 bases, the J end by 4 bases, with 13 bases between. Germline CDR1 is MGHDK and CDR2 is SYGVNS. In DNA form, the CDR3 reads TGTGCCAGCAGTGCGGCGGCAGGGTTTAATGAAAAACTGTTTTTT. Translation: CASSAAAGFNEKLFF.

Remarks on this clonotype: Just one base apart from a much larger clone, this may be a read error. The V call is TRBV4-2, the J call TRBJ1-6; no clear D gene. The germline V gene has CDR1 LGHNA and CDR2 YNFKEQ. The CDR3 runs to 16 residues. V was trimmed by 0 bases and J by 9 bases, leaving 15 bases between them. This chain's CDR3 is CASSQDRTVQCSPLHF. The DNA of the CDR3 is TGTGCCAGCAGCCAAGACCGGACGGTTCAATGTTCACCCCTCCACTTT.

This clonotype was seen repeatedly, ten times or more. The J gene is TRBJ2-7, the V gene TRBV14; no reliable D call. Trimming shortened V by 0 bases and J by 6 bases, and 15 bases separated the two germline ends. Germline values: CDR1 SGHDN, CDR2 FVKESK. The CDR3 is made up of 15 amino acids. In nucleotides, the CDR3 is TGTGCCAGCAGCCAAGAACCCGCAGGAACGGCCGAGCAGTACTTC. Its translation is CASSQEPAGTAEQYF.

Many counts were recorded for this clonotype. The chain links TRBV24-1 to TRBJ2-1, with 11 bases lining up with TRBD2. The CDR3 is 19 residues long. Germline values: CDR1 KGHDR, CDR2 SFDVKD. V gave up 5 bases and J gave up 3 bases; unmatched junction bases: 14. The CDR3 sequence is CATSAKGLAGGVRYNEQFF. The CDR3 coding sequence is TGTGCCACCAGTGCCAAGGGGCTAGCGGGAGGAGTACGCTACAATGAGCAGTTCTTC.

Turning to this clonotype: This sequence may be a read error, since a much larger clone differs from it by one base. This chain joins TRBV3-1 and TRBJ2-7; 10 bases are shared with TRBD2. The CDR3 has 16 amino acids. The ends lost 8 bases at V and 1 base at J; junction bases unmatched: 11. Per germline, CDR1 LGHDT and CDR2 YNNKEL (reference sequence). CDR3 amino acids: CASGSSGGPKSYEQYF. CDR3 DNA: TGTGCCAGCGGTTCTAGCGGGGGCCCCAAATCCTACGAGCAGTACTTC.

This clonotype was picked up many times. The CDR3 DNA follows: TGTGCCAGCAGCTTAGTGTGGACGGGGGGCGAAAAACTGTTTTTT. It specifies CASSLVWTGGEKLFF. V usage is TRBV7-2 and J usage is TRBJ1-4; perhaps TRBD1 as D (6 bases). The germline V and J ends were trimmed by 1 base and 8 bases, with 14 bases remaining between them. This CDR3 spans 15 amino acids. Germline lookup yields CDR1 SGHTA and CDR2 FQGNSA.